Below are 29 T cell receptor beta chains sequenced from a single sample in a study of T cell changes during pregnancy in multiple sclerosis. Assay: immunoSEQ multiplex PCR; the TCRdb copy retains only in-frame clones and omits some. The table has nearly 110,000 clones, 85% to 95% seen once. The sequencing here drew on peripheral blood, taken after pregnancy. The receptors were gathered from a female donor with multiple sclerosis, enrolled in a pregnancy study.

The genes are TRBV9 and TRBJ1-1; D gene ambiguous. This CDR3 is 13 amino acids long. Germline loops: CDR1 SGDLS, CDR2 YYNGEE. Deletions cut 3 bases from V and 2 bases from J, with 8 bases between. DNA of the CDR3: TGTGCCAGCAGCGACGGAGTTAACACTGAAGCTTTCTTT. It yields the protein CASSDGVNTEAFF.

CDR3 nucleotides: TGTGCCAGCAGCTTGCGTGGCAGGGCTGAAGCTTTCTTT. Encoded protein: CASSLRGRAEAFF. The chain recombines TRBV5-8 with TRBJ1-1; D is perhaps TRBD1 (5 bases). Germline V gene lookup returns CDR1 SGHTS and CDR2 YDEGEE. CDR3 size: 13 residues. With 1 base removed from V and 6 bases from J, the gap between germline ends came to 10 bases.

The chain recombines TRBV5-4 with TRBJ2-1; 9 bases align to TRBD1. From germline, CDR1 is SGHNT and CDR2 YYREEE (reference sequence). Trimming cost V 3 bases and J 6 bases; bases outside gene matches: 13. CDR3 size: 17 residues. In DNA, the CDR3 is TGTGCCAGCAGCTCCCCAGGAGGGACAGGGATGCGCAATGAGCAGTTCTTC. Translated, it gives CASSSPGGTGMRNEQFF.

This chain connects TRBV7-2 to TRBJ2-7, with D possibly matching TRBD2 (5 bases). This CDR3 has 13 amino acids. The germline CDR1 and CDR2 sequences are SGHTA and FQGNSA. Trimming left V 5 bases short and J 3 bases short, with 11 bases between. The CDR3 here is CASSTLVSYEQYF. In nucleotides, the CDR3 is TGTGCCAGCAGCACACTAGTGAGCTACGAGCAGTACTTC.

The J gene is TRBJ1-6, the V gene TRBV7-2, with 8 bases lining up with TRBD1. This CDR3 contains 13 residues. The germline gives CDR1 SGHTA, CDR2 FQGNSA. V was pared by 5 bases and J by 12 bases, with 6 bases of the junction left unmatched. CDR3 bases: TGTGCCAGCAGCGCGAGGACAGGGCAACCCCTCCACTTT. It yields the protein CASSARTGQPLHF.

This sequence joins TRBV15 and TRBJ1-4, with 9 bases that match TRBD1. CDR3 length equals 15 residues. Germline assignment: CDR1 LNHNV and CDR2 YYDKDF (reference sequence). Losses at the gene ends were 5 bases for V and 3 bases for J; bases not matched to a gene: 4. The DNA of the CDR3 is TGTGCCACCAGCGCAGGACAGGGGTCTAATGAAAAACTGTTTTTT. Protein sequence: CATSAGQGSNEKLFF.

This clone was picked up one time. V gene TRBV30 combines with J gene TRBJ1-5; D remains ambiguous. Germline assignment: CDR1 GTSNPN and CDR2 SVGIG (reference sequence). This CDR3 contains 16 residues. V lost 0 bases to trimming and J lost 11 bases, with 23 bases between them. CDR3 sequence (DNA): TGTGCCTGGAGTGTAAAAGGTTACCCCGCGGCCATAGCCCAGCATTTT. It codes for CAWSVKGYPAAIAQHF.

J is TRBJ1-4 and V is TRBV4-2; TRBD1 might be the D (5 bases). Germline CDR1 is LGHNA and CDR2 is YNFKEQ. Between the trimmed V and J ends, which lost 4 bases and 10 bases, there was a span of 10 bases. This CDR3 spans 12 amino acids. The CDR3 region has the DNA TGTGCCAGCAGCCTCGGGGGTGGAAAACTGTTTTTT. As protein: CASSLGGGKLFF.

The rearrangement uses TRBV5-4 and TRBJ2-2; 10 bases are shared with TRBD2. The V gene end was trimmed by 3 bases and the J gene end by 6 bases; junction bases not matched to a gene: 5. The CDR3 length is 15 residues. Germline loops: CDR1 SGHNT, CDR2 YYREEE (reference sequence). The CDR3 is CASSSLAGVAGELFF. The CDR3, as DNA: TGTGCCAGCAGCTCGCTAGCGGGAGTGGCCGGGGAGCTGTTTTTT.

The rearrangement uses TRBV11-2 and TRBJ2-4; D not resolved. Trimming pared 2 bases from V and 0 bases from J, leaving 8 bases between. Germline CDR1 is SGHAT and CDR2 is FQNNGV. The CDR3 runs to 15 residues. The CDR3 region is CASSLTALAKNIQYF. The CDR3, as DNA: TGTGCCAGCAGCTTAACAGCCCTAGCCAAAAACATTCAGTACTTC.

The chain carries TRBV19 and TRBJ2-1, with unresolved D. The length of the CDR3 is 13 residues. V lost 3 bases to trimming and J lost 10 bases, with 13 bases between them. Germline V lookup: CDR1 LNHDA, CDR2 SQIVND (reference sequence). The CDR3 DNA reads TGTGCCAGTAGTATGCCCCCGGGTTTGGAGCAGTTCTTC. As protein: CASSMPPGLEQFF.

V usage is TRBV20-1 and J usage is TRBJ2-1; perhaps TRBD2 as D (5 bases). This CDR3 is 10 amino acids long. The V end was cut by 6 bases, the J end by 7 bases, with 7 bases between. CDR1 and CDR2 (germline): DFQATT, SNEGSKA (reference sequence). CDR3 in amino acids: CSALANEQFF. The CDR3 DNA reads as TGCAGTGCCCTAGCAAATGAGCAGTTCTTC.

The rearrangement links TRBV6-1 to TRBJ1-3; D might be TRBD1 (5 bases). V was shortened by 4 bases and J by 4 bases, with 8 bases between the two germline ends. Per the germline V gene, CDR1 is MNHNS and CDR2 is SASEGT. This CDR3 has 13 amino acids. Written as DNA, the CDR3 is TGTGCCAGCAGTGTCCGACAGGGAAACACCATATATTTT. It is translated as CASSVRQGNTIYF.

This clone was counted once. This CDR3 is CASSIGGKNEQFF. CDR3 bases: TGTGCCAGTAGTATTGGCGGGAAAAATGAGCAGTTCTTC. The V gene is TRBV19, the J gene TRBJ2-1; perhaps TRBD2 as D (6 bases). V lost 3 bases to trimming and J lost 7 bases, with 10 bases between them. CDR1 and CDR2 from the germline V gene are LNHDA and SQIVND (reference sequence). The CDR3 runs 13 residues.

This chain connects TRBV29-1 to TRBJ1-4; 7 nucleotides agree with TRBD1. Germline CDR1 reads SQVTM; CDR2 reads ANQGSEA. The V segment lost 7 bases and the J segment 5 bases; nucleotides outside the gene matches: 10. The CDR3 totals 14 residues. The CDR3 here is CSADTGEGNEKLFF. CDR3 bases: TGCAGCGCCGATACAGGGGAAGGGAATGAAAAACTGTTTTTT.

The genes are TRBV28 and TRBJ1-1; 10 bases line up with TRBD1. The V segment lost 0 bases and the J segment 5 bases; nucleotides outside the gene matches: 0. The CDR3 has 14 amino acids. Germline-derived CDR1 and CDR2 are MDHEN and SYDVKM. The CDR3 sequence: CASSLWDRGTEAFF. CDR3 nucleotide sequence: TGTGCCAGCAGTTTATGGGACAGGGGGACTGAAGCTTTCTTT.

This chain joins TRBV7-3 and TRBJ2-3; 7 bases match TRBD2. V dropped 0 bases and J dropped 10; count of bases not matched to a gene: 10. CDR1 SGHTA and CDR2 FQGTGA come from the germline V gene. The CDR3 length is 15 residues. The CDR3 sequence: CASSLTSALGGAQYF. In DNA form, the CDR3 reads TGTGCCAGCAGCTTAACGTCCGCCTTGGGAGGGGCGCAGTATTTT.

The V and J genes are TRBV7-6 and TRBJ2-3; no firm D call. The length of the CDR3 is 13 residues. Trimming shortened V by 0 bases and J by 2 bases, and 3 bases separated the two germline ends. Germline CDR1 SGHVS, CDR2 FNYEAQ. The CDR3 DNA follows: TGTGCCAGCAGCTTAGCCCTCACAGATACGCAGTATTTT. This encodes CASSLALTDTQYF.

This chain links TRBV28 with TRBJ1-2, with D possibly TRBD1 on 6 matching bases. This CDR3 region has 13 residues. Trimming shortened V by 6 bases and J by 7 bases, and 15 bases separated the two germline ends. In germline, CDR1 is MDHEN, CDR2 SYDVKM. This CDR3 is CASSTQGLGGYTF. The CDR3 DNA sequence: TGTGCCAGCAGCACACAGGGTTTGGGTGGCTACACCTTC.

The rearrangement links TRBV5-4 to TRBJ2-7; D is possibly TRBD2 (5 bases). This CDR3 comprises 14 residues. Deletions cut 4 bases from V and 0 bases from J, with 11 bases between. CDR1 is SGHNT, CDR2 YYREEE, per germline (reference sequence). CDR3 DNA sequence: TGTGCCAGCAGCCCCACGGGGTACTCCTACGAGCAGTACTTC. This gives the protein CASSPTGYSYEQYF.

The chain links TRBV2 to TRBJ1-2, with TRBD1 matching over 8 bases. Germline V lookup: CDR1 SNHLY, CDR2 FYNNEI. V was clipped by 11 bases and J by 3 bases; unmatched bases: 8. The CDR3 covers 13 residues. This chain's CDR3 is CAGSTGVDYGYTF. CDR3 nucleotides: TGTGCCGGATCGACAGGGGTAGACTATGGCTACACCTTC.

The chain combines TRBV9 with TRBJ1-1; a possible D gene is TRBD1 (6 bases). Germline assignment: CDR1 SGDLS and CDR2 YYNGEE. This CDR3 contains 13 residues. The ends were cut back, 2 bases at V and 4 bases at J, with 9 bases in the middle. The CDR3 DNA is TGTGCCAGCAGCGTCACAGGGAGCACTGAAGCTTTCTTT. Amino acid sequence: CASSVTGSTEAFF.

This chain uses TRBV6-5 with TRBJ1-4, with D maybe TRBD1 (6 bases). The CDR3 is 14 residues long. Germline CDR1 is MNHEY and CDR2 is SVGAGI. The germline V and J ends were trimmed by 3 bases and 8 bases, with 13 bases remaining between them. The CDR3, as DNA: TGTGCCAGCAGTTATTCAGGGGAGTACGAAAAACTGTTTTTT. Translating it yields CASSYSGEYEKLFF.

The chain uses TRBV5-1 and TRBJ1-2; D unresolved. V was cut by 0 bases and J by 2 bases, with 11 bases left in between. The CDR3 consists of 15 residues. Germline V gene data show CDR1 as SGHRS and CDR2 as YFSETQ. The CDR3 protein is CASSLESGENYGYTF. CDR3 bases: TGCGCCAGCAGCTTGGAATCGGGAGAGAACTATGGCTACACCTTC.

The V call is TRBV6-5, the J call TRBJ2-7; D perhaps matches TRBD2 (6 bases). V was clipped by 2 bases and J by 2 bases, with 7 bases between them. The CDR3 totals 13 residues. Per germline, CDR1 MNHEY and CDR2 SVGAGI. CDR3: CASSYRGTYEQYF. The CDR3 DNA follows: TGTGCCAGCAGTTACCGCGGGACCTACGAGCAGTACTTC.

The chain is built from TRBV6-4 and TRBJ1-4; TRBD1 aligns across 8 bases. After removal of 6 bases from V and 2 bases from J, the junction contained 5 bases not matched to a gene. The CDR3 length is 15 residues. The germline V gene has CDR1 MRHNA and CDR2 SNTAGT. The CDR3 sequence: CASRTTGDTNEKLFF. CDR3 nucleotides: TGTGCCAGCAGGACGACAGGGGACACTAATGAAAAACTGTTTTTT.

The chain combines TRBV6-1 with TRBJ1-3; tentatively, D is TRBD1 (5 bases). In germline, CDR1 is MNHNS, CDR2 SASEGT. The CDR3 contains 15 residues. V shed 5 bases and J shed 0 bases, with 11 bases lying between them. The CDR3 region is CASSTQGNSGNTIYF. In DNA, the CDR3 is TGTGCCAGCAGTACTCAGGGTAACTCTGGAAACACCATATATTTT.

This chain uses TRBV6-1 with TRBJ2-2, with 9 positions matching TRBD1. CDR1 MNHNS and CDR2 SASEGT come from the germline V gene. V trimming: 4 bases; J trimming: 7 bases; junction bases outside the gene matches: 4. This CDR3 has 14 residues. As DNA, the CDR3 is TGTGCCAGCAGTGCGGGACAGGGCGTCGGGGAGCTGTTTTTT. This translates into CASSAGQGVGELFF.

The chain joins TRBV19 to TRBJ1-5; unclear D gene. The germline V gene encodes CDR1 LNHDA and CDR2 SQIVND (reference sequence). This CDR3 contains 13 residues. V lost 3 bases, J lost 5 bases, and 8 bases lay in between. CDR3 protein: CASSMSRDQPQHF. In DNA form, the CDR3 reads TGTGCCAGTAGTATGAGTCGGGATCAGCCCCAGCATTTT.